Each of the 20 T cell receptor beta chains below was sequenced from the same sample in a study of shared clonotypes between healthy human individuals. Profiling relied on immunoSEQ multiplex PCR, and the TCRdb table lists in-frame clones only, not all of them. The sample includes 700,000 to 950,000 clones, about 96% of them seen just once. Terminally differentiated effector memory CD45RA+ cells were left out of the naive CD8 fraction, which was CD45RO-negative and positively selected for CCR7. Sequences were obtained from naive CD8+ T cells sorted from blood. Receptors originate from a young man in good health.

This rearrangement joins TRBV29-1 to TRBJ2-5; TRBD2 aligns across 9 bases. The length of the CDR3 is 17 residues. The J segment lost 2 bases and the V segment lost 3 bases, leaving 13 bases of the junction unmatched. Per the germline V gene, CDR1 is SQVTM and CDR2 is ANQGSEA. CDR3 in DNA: TGCAGCGTTGACTCCGCGGGAGGGCCGGGGGGTCAAGAGACCCAGTACTTC. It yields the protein CSVDSAGGPGGQETQYF.

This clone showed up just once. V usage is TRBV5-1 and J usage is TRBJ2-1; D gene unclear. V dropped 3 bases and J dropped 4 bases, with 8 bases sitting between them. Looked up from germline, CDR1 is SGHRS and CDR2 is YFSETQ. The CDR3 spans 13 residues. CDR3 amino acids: CASSSITYNEQFF. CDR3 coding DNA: TGCGCCAGCAGCTCCATCACGTACAATGAGCAGTTCTTC.

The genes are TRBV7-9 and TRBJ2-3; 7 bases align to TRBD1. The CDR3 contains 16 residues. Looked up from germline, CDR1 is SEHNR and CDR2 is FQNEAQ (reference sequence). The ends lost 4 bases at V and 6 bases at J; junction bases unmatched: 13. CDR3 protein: CASSSRDSVGADTQYF. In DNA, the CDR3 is TGTGCCAGCAGCTCTCGGGACAGTGTGGGAGCGGATACGCAGTATTTT. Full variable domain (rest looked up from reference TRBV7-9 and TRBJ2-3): DTGVSQNPRHKITKRGQNVTFRCDPISEHNRLYWYRQTLGQGPEFLTYFQNEAQLEKSRLLSDRFSAERPKGSFSTLEIQRTEQGDSAMYLCASSSRDSVGADTQYFGPGTRLTVL.

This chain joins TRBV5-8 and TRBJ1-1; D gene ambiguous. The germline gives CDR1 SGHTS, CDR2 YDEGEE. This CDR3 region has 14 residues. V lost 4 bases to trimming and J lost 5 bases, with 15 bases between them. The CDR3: CASSLGPGGTEAFF. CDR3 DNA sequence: TGTGCCAGCAGCCTCGGGCCAGGAGGGACTGAAGCTTTCTTT.

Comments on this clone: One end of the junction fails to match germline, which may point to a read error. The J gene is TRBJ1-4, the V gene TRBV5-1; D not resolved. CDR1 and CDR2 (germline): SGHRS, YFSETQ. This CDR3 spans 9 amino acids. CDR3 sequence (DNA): TGCGCCAGCAGCTTGTACACGGTGTGG. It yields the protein CASSLYTVW.

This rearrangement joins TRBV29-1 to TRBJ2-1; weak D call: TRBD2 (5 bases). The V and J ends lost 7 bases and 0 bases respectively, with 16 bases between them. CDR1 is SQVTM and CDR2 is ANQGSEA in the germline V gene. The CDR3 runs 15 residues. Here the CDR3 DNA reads TGCAGCGGGATTGAGTTGGGGAGCTCCTACAATGAGCAGTTCTTC. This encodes CSGIELGSSYNEQFF.

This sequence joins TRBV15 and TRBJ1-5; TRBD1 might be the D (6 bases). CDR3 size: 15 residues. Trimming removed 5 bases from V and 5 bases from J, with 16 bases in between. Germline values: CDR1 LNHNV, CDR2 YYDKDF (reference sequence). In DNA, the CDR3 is TGTGCCACCAGCCCAAGGGGGAGGCCAGATCAGCCCCAGCATTTT. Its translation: CATSPRGRPDQPQHF.

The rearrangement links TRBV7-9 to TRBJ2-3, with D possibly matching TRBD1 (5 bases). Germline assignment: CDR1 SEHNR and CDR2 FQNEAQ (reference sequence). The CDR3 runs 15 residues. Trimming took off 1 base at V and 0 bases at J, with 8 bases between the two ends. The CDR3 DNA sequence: TGTGCCAGCAGCTTAGGCAGGGCTAGCACAGATACGCAGTATTTT. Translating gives CASSLGRASTDTQYF.

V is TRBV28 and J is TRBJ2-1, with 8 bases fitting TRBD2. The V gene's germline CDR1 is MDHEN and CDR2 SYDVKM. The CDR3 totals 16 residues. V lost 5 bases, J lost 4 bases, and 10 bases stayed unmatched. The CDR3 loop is CASSPAGGVFYNEQFF. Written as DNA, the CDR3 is TGTGCCAGCAGTCCCGCGGGGGGCGTCTTTTACAATGAGCAGTTCTTC.

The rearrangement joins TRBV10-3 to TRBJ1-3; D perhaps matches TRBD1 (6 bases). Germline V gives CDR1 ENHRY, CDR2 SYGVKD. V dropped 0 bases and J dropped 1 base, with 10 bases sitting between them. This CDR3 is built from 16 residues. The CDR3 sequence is CAISESTGWSGNTIYF. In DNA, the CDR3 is TGTGCCATCAGTGAGTCAACAGGGTGGTCTGGAAACACCATATATTTT.

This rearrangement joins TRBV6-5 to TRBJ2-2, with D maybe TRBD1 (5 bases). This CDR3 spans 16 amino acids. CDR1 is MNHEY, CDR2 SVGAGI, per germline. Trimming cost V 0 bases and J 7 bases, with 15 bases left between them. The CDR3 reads CASSYSSEVQGGELFF. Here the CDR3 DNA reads TGTGCCAGCAGTTACTCCTCCGAGGTGCAGGGCGGGGAGCTGTTTTTT.

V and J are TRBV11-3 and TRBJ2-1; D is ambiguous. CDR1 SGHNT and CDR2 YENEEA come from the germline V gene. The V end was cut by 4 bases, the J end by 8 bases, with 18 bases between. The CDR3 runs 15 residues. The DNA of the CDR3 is TGTGCCAGCAGCTCTAGACTCGACCGAAGCGATGAGCAGTTCTTC. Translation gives CASSSRLDRSDEQFF.

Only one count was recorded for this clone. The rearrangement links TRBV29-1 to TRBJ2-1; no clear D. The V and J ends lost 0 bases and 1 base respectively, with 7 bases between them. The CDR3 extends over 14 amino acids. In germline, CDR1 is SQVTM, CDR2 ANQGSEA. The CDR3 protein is CSVEEQNSYNEQFF. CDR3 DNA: TGCAGCGTTGAAGAACAAAATTCCTACAATGAGCAGTTCTTC.

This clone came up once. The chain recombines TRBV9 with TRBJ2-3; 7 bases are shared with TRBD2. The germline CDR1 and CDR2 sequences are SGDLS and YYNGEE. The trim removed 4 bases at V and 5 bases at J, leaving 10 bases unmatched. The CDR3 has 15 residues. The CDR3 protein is CASSPQLGTIDTQYF. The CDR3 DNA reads TGTGCCAGCAGCCCCCAACTAGGGACTATAGATACGCAGTATTTT.

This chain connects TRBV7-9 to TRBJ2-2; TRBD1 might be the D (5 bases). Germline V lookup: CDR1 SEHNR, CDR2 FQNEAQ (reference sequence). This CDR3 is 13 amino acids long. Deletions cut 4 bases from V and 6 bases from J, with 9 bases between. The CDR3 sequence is CASSSTASGELFF. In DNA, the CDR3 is TGTGCCAGCAGCTCGACAGCGTCCGGGGAGCTGTTTTTT.

DNA for the CDR3: TGTGCCAGCAGCCAAGAGATATGGGCTAGCGGGAGTTACAATGAGCAGTTCTTC. Its translation: CASSQEIWASGSYNEQFF. The chain combines TRBV14 with TRBJ2-1, with 10 bases that match TRBD2. J gave up 4 bases and V 0 bases, and 9 bases lay outside the gene matches. This CDR3 is built from 18 residues. Germline V lookup: CDR1 SGHDN, CDR2 FVKESK.

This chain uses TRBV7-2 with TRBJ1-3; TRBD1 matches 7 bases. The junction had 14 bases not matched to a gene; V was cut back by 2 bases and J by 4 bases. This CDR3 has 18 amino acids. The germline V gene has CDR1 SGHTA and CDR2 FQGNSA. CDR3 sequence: CASSLSHTGDISGNTIYF. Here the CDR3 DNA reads TGTGCCAGCAGCTTATCCCATACAGGGGATATCTCAGGAAACACCATATATTTT.

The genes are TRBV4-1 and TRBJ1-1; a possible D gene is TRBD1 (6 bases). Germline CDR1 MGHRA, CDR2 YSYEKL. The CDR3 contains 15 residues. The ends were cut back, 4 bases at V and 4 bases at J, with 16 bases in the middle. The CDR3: CASSLGAGRATEAFF. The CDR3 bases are TGCGCCAGCAGCCTGGGGGCAGGAAGGGCCACTGAAGCTTTCTTT.

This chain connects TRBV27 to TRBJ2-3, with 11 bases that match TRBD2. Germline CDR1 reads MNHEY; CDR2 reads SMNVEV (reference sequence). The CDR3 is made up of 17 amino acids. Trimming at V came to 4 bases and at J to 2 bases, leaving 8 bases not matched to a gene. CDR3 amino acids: CASSYNPGLADTDTQYF. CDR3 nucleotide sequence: TGTGCCAGCAGTTACAACCCGGGACTAGCGGACACAGATACGCAGTATTTT.

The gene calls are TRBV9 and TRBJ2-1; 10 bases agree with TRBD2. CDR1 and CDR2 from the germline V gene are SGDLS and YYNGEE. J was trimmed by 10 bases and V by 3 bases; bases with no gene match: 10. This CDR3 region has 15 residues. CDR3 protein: CASSATVAGGGEQFF. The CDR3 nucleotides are TGTGCCAGCAGCGCCACGGTAGCGGGAGGTGGAGAGCAGTTCTTC. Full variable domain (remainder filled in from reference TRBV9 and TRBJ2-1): DSGVTQTPKHLITATGQRVTLRCSPRSGDLSVYWYQQSLDQGLQFLIQYYNGEERAKGNILERFSAQQFPDLHSELNLSSLELGDSALYFCASSATVAGGGEQFFGPGTRLTVL.